This T cell receptor (beta chain) was sequenced for a study of shared clonotypes between healthy human individuals. Study context: The plates for each donor numbered three CD4 naive, three CD4 memory, two CD8 naive and one CD8 memory. Broader study findings: The low donor count limited represented genetic and exposure-history diversity.

Comment on this clone: What it recognizes is unknown. The sample has other DNA sequences that encode this CDR3 too.

The assay was immunoSEQ multiplex PCR, and TCRdb's table has in-frame clones only and misses some. Of around 2.5 million clones in the sample, 93% were seen once. Germline V gene data show CDR1 as SGHTA and CDR2 as FQGNSA. Trimming shortened V by 5 bases and J by 2 bases, and 11 bases separated the two germline ends. This CDR3 comprises 14 residues. Sequencing input: naive CD4+ T cells from PBMCs. Documented subset: CD45RA+ positively selected. The receptor comes from a man between 18 and 29 years old in good health. Some clones in this sample may be carry-over from other donors' samples. The chain combines TRBV7-2 with TRBJ2-3; a possible D gene is TRBD2 (5 bases). The CDR3 sequence is CASSLGLATDTQYF. The CDR3 DNA reads TGTGCCAGCAGCCTAGGCCTAGCCACAGATACGCAGTATTTT. Full variable domain (remainder filled in from reference TRBV7-2 and TRBJ2-3): GAGVSQSPSNKVTEKGKDVELRCDPISGHTALYWYRQSLGQGLEFLIYFQGNSAPDKSGLPSDRFSAERTGGSVSTLTIQRTQQEDSAVYLCASSLGLATDTQYFGPGTRLTVL.